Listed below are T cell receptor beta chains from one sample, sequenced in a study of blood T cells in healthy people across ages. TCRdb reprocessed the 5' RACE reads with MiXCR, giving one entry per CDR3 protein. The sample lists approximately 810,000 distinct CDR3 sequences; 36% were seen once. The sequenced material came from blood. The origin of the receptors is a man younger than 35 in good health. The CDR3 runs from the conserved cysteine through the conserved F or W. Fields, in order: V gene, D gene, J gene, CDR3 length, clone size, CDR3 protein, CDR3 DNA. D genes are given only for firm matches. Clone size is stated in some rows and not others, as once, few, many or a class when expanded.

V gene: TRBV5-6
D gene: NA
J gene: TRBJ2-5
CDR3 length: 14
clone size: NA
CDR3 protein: CASITVTGQETQYF
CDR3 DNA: TGTGCCAGCATCACTGTGACAGGTCAAGAGACCCAGTACTTC

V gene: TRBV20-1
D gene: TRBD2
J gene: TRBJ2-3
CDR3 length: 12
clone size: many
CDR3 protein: CSAGTSSDTQYF
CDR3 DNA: TGCAGTGCGGGGACTAGCAGCGATACGCAGTATTTT

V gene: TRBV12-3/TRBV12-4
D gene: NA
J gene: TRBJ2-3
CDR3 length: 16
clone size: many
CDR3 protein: CASTRDPPWGTDTQYF
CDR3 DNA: TGTGCCAGCACCCGCGACCCTCCCTGGGGCACAGATACGCAGTATTTT

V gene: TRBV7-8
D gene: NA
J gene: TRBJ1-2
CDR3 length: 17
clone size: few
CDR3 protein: CASSLVMRTIPEYGYTF
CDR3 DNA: TGTGCCAGCAGCTTAGTGATGAGGACTATCCCCGAATATGGCTACACCTTC

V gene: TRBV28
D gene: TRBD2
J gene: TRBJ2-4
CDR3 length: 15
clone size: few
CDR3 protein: CASSSGREAKNIQYF
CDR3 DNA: TGTGCCAGCAGTTCTGGGAGGGAGGCCAAAAACATTCAGTACTTC

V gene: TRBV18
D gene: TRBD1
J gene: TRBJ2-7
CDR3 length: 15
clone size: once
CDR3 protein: CASSLDRALPYEQYF
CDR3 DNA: TGTGCCAGCTCACTCGACAGGGCCCTACCCTACGAGCAGTACTTC

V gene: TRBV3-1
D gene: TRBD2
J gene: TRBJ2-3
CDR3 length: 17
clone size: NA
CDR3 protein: CASSTRTSGLRTDTQYF
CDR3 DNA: TGTGCCAGCAGCACCCGGACTAGCGGGTTACGTACAGATACGCAGTATTTT

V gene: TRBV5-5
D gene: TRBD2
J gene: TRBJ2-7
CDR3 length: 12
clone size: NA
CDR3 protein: CASLGRVNEQYF
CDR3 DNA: TGTGCCAGCCTCGGGAGGGTCAATGAGCAGTACTTC

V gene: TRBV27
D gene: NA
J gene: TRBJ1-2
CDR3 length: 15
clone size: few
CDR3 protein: CASGRLGASNYGYTF
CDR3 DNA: TGTGCCAGCGGACGCCTAGGGGCCTCTAACTATGGCTACACCTTC

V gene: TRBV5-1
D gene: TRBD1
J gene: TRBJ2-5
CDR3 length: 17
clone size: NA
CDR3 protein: CASSLAIRTGMEGTQYF
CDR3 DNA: TGCGCCAGCAGCTTGGCCATCCGGACAGGGATGGAGGGGACCCAGTACTTC

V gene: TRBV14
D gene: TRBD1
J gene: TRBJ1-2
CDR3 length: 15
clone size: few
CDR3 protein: CASSQLGQANYGYTF
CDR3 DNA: TGTGCCAGCAGCCAGTTGGGACAGGCTAACTATGGCTACACCTTC

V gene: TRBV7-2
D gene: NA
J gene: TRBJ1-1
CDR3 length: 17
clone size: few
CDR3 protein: CASSSTGGGSVNTEAFF
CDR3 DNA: TGTGCCAGCAGCTCCACCGGTGGAGGGTCGGTGAACACTGAAGCTTTCTTT

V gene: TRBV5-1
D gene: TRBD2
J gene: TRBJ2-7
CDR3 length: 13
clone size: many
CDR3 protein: CASSFSGGYEQYF
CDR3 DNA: TGCGCCAGCAGCTTTTCGGGAGGCTACGAGCAGTACTTC

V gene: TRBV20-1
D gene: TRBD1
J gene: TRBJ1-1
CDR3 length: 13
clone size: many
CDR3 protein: CSARGQGDTEAFF
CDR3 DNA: TGCAGTGCTAGAGGACAGGGGGACACTGAAGCTTTCTTT

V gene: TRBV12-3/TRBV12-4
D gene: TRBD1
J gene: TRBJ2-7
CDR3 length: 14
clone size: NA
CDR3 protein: CASSLADREGEQYF
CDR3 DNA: TGTGCCAGCAGTTTAGCCGACAGGGAAGGCGAGCAGTACTTC

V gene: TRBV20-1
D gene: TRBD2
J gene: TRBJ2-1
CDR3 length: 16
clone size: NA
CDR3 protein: CSAQRTSGGAYNEQFF
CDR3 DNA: TGCAGTGCCCAGCGCACTAGCGGGGGGGCCTACAATGAGCAGTTCTTC

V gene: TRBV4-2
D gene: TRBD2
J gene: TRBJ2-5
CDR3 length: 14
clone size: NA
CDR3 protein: CASSQERGGETQYF
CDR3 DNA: TGTGCCAGCAGCCAAGAGCGGGGGGGGGAGACCCAGTACTTC

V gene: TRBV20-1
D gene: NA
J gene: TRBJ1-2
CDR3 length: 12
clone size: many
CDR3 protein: CSAIAANYGYTF
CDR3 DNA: TGCAGTGCTATTGCGGCGAACTATGGCTACACCTTC

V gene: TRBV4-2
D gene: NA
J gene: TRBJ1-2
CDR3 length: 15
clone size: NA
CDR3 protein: CASSQPGAESYGYTF
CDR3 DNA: TGTGCCAGCAGCCAACCAGGTGCGGAATCCTATGGCTACACCTTC

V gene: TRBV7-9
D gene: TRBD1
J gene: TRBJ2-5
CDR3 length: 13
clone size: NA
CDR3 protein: CASSRQGQGDQYF
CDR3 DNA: TGTGCCAGCAGCAGACAGGGACAGGGCGACCAGTACTTC

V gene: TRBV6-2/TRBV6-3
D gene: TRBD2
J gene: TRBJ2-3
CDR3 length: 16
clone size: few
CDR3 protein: CASRKPSGGAPDTQYF
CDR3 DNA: TGTGCCAGCAGAAAACCGAGCGGGGGGGCGCCAGATACGCAGTATTTT

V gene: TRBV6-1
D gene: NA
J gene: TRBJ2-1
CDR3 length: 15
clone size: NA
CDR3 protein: CASSEASRGGNEQFF
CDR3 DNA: TGTGCCAGCAGTGAAGCGAGCAGGGGAGGAAATGAGCAGTTCTTC

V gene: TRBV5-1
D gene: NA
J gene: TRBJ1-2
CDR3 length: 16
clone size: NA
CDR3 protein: CASSRTPDRSNYGYTF
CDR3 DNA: TGCGCCAGCAGCCGGACCCCGGACAGATCTAACTATGGCTACACCTTC

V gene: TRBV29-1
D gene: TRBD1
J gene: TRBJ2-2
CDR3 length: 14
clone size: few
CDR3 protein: CSAGQGLNTGELFF
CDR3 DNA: TGCAGCGCAGGACAGGGTTTAAACACCGGGGAGCTGTTTTTT

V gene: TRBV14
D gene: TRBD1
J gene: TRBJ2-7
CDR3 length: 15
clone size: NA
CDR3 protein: CASSRWTGYSYEQYF
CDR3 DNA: TGTGCCAGCAGTCGCTGGACAGGCTACTCCTACGAGCAGTACTTC

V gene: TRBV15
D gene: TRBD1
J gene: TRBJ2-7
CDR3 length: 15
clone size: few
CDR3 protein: CATSTDPGGVYEQYF
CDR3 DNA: TGTGCCACCAGCACAGATCCAGGGGGAGTCTACGAGCAGTACTTC

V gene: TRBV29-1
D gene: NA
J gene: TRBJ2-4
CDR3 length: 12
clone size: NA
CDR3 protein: CSVLPVENIQYF
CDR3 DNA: TGCAGCGTCCTTCCAGTGGAAAACATTCAGTACTTC

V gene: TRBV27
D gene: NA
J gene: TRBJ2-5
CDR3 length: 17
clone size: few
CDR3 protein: CASSPSTRGLHQETQYF
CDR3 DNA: TGTGCCAGCAGTCCCTCGACTAGGGGCCTTCACCAAGAGACCCAGTACTTC

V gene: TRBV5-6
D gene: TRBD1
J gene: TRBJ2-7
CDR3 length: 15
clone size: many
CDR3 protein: CASSLVDRGPHEQYF
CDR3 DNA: TGTGCCAGCAGCTTGGTGGACAGGGGACCACACGAGCAGTACTTC

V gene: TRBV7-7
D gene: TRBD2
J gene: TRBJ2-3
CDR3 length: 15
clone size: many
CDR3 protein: CASSPTGGPTDTQYF
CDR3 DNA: TGTGCTAGCAGCCCGACGGGGGGGCCCACAGATACGCAGTATTTT

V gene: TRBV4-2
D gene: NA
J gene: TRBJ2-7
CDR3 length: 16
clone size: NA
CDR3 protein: CASSQSDSVLPYEQYF
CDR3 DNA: TGTGCCAGCAGCCAAAGTGATAGCGTCTTACCCTACGAGCAGTACTTC

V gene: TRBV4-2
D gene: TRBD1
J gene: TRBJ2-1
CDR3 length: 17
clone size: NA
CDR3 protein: CASSPTGDPMSYNEQFF
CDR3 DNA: TGTGCCAGCAGCCCTACAGGGGATCCGATGTCCTACAATGAGCAGTTCTTC

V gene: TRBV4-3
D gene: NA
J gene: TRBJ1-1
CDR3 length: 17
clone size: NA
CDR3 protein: CASSQDPGGGRGTEAFF
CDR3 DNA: TGCGCCAGCAGCCAAGATCCCGGGGGGGGTAGAGGAACTGAAGCTTTCTTT

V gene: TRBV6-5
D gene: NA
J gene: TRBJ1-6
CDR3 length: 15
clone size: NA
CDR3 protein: CASSYSAVVNSPLHF
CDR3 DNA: TGTGCCAGCAGTTACTCAGCGGTTGTTAATTCGCCCCTCCACTTT

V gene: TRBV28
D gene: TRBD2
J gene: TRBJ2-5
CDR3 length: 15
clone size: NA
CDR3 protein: CASSDIPGGVETQYF
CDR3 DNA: TGTGCCAGCAGTGACATTCCGGGGGGAGTAGAGACCCAGTACTTC

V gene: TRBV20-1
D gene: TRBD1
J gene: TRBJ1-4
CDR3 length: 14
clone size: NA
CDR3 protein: CSASAGTGNEKLFF
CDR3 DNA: TGCAGTGCTAGTGCCGGGACAGGGAATGAAAAACTGTTTTTT

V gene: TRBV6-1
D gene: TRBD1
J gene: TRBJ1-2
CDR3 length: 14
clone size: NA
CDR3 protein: CASSEPRTGYGYTF
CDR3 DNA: TGTGCCAGCAGTGAACCCCGGACAGGTTATGGCTACACCTTC

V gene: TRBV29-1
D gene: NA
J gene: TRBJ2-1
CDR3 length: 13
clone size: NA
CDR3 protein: CSVEKDSNNEQFF
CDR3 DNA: TGCAGCGTTGAAAAGGACAGCAACAATGAGCAGTTCTTC

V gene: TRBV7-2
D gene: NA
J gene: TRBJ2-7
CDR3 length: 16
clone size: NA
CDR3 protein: CASSLNLAPPGDEQYF
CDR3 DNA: TGTGCCAGCAGCTTAAACCTGGCGCCTCCCGGTGATGAGCAGTACTTC

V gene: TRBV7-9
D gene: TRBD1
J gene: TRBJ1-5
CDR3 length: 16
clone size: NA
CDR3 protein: CASSLVGTGWNQPQHF
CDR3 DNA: TGTGCCAGCAGCCTCGTCGGGACAGGGTGGAATCAGCCCCAGCATTTT

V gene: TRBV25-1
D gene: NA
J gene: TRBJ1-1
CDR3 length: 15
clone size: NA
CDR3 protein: CASSEWSGSDTEAFF
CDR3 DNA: TGTGCCAGCAGTGAATGGTCTGGGTCGGACACTGAAGCTTTCTTT

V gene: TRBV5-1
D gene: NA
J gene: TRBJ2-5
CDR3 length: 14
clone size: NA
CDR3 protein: CASSSGHREETQYF
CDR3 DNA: TGCGCCAGCAGCTCGGGGCATAGGGAAGAGACCCAGTACTTC

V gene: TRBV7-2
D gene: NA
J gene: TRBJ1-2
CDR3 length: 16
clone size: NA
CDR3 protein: CASSSLGPGRGWGYTF
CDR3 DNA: TGTGCCAGCAGCTCGTTGGGACCGGGACGGGGTTGGGGCTACACCTTC

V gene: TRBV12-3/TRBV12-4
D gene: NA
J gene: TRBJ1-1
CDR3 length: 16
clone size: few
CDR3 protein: CASSERDNGMNTEAFF
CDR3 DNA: TGTGCCAGCAGTGAAAGGGACAATGGAATGAACACTGAAGCTTTCTTT